Below are 19 T cell receptor beta chains sequenced from a single sample in a study of control samples from healthy donors and cancer patients. Assay: immunoSEQ multiplex PCR; the TCRdb copy retains only in-frame clones and omits some. The table lists 35,000 to 50,000 clones, over 75% of them singletons, with 10% in the top ten. The sequenced material came from PBMCs. These receptors were taken from a woman in her sixties or seventies with lung cancer.

V is TRBV28 and J is TRBJ2-5, with D possibly matching TRBD2 (6 bases). The CDR3 contains 16 residues. With 6 bases removed from V and 3 bases from J, the gap between germline ends came to 20 bases. Germline CDR1 is MDHEN and CDR2 is SYDVKM. This CDR3 reads CASSSSGPPPKETQYF. CDR3 nucleotide sequence: TGTGCCAGCAGCTCCAGCGGGCCCCCCCCCAAAGAGACCCAGTACTTC.

CDR3 protein: CASSRSGAEVDTQYF. CDR3 bases: TGTGCCAGCAGTCGGAGTGGGGCGGAGGTAGATACGCAGTATTTT. V gene TRBV6-5 combines with J gene TRBJ2-3; D may correspond to TRBD1 or TRBD2 (5 bases each). Between the trimmed V and J ends, which lost 5 bases and 5 bases, there was a span of 17 bases. Germline assignment: CDR1 MNHEY and CDR2 SVGAGI. The CDR3 extends over 15 amino acids.

This clone was found once. The V gene is TRBV19, the J gene TRBJ2-7, with TRBD2 matching 8 bases. Germline V gives CDR1 LNHDA, CDR2 SQIVND (reference sequence). This CDR3 has 13 residues. V was pared by 6 bases and J by 3 bases, with 4 bases of the junction left unmatched. CDR3 protein: CASSVAGLYEQYF. CDR3 coding DNA: TGTGCCAGTAGCGTAGCGGGACTCTACGAGCAGTACTTC.

The V gene is TRBV19, the J gene TRBJ1-5, with 9 bases that match TRBD1. Germline V gene lookup returns CDR1 LNHDA and CDR2 SQIVND (reference sequence). The CDR3 has 15 amino acids. The trim removed 6 bases at V and 2 bases at J, leaving 5 bases unmatched. The CDR3 DNA follows: TGTGCCAGTAGCCTGACAGGGGGAGGCAATCAGCCCCAGCATTTT. Translation: CASSLTGGGNQPQHF.

The V call is TRBV6-2 or TRBV6-3, the J call TRBJ1-2, with D possibly being TRBD1 (5 bases). Germline V lookup: CDR1 MNHEY, CDR2 SVGEGT. V lost 0 bases, J lost 7 bases, and 12 bases lay in between. The CDR3 runs to 14 residues. The CDR3 DNA sequence: TGTGCCAGCAGTTACTCGGGGGACGGCGGTGGCTACACCTTC. Protein sequence: CASSYSGDGGGYTF.

This clone appeared once. V gene TRBV28 combines with J gene TRBJ2-2; 11 bases map to TRBD2. This CDR3 region has 16 residues. V lost 5 bases and J lost 5; bases outside the gene matches: 7. CDR1 MDHEN and CDR2 SYDVKM come from the germline V gene. DNA of the CDR3: TGTGCCAGCAGTGTAGTAGTAGCGGGAGGGACCGGGGAGCTGTTTTTT. It codes for CASSVVVAGGTGELFF.

The gene calls are TRBV29-1 and TRBJ2-3; a weak D match, TRBD2 (6 bases). The length of the CDR3 is 14 residues. Germline V gives CDR1 SQVTM, CDR2 ANQGSEA. CDR3 nucleotide sequence: TGCACCGGCTTCGAAGGGACTAGCACAGATACGCAGTATTTT. This translates into CTGFEGTSTDTQYF.

V usage is TRBV7-6 and J usage is TRBJ2-1; no clear D gene. The V end was cut by 3 bases, the J end by 0 bases, with 9 bases between. The germline V gene encodes CDR1 SGHVS and CDR2 FNYEAQ. This CDR3 spans 15 amino acids. CDR3 bases: TGTGCCAGCAGCTTCTCGCGCCTCTCCTACAATGAGCAGTTCTTC. It is translated as CASSFSRLSYNEQFF.

The CDR3 reads CATSDGGRTTYEQYF. CDR3 bases: TGTGCCACCAGTGATGGGGGGCGAACCACCTACGAGCAGTACTTC. The rearrangement joins TRBV24-1 to TRBJ2-7; D assignment may be TRBD1 or TRBD2 (6 bases each). The CDR3 extends over 15 amino acids. The germline V gene encodes CDR1 KGHDR and CDR2 SFDVKD. The germline V and J ends were trimmed by 3 bases and 2 bases, with 13 bases remaining between them.

The chain carries TRBV28 and TRBJ1-1; D is unclear. Germline V CDR1 and CDR2: MDHEN, SYDVKM. Between the trimmed V and J ends, which lost 2 bases and 8 bases, there was a span of 12 bases. The CDR3 is 13 amino acids. The CDR3 loop is CASSLTPGTEAFF. In nucleotides, the CDR3 is TGTGCCAGCAGTTTAACTCCCGGCACCGAAGCTTTCTTT.

The rearrangement links TRBV5-1 to TRBJ2-1; 12 nucleotides line up with TRBD2. CDR3 length: 17 amino acids. V lost 4 bases, J lost 6 bases, and 11 bases stayed unmatched. Germline lookup yields CDR1 SGHRS and CDR2 YFSETQ. In nucleotides, the CDR3 is TGCGCCAGCAGCCGAAGGGCTAGCGGGAGGGCAGGCAATGAGCAGTTCTTC. Residues: CASSRRASGRAGNEQFF.

The V gene is TRBV6-5, the J gene TRBJ2-7; 7 nucleotides match TRBD1. CDR1 is MNHEY, CDR2 SVGAGI, per germline. V lost 6 bases and J lost 1; bases outside the gene matches: 3. The CDR3 spans 13 residues. The chain's CDR3 is CASRGTVSYEQYF. CDR3 sequence (DNA): TGTGCCAGCAGGGGGACAGTGTCCTACGAGCAGTACTTC.

This chain joins TRBV28 and TRBJ1-4; D uncertain. CDR1 MDHEN and CDR2 SYDVKM come from the germline V gene. This CDR3 contains 17 residues. V was cut by 3 bases and J by 0 bases, with 14 bases left in between. The DNA for the CDR3 is TGTGCCAGCAGTTTGCCAAGATGGGGAACAACTAATGAAAAACTGTTTTTT. Protein sequence: CASSLPRWGTTNEKLFF.

In DNA form, the CDR3 reads TGTGCCACCAGTGTGGCCGGGGACAGCACAGATACGCAGTATTTT. Protein sequence: CATSVAGDSTDTQYF. V is TRBV24-1 and J is TRBJ2-3; D tentatively fits TRBD1 or TRBD2 (5 bases each). Germline assignment: CDR1 KGHDR and CDR2 SFDVKD. The CDR3 length is 15 residues. V lost 5 bases to trimming and J lost 0 bases, with 11 bases between them.

CDR3 sequence reads: CASSLPGLGNEQFF. As DNA, the CDR3 is TGTGCCAGCAGCCTCCCGGGACTAGGCAATGAGCAGTTCTTC. The rearrangement joins TRBV28 to TRBJ2-1; 8 bases align to TRBD2. Losses at the gene ends were 6 bases for V and 6 bases for J; bases not matched to a gene: 7. The V gene's germline CDR1 is MDHEN and CDR2 SYDVKM. The CDR3 has 14 amino acids.

The rearrangement links TRBV7-3 to TRBJ2-1; the D gene could be TRBD1 or TRBD2 (5 bases each). Germline lookup yields CDR1 SGHTA and CDR2 FQGTGA. Trimming removed 6 bases from V and 2 bases from J, with 17 bases in between. The CDR3 contains 16 residues. This CDR3 reads CASSRQSGLAYNEQFF. CDR3 DNA sequence: TGTGCCAGCAGTCGACAGTCAGGACTCGCCTACAATGAGCAGTTCTTC.

The chain is built from TRBV10-3 and TRBJ2-5; 7 bases are a match to TRBD2. The CDR3 contains 16 residues. Germline CDR1 and CDR2: ENHRY and SYGVKD. Trimming took 6 bases from V and 4 from J; bases not matched to a gene: 14. The CDR3 sequence is CAIRLGRESIGETQYF. DNA of the CDR3: TGTGCCATCAGATTGGGGCGGGAGAGTATTGGAGAGACCCAGTACTTC.

The DNA for the CDR3 is TGTGCCAGCAGCGTAGATAGTGGGGCAGGGGAAGCTTTCTTT. Its translation is CASSVDSGAGEAFF. The J gene is TRBJ1-1, the V gene TRBV9; D perhaps matches TRBD1 (5 bases). V gave up 0 bases and J gave up 8 bases, with 14 bases separating them. Germline values: CDR1 SGDLS, CDR2 YYNGEE. The CDR3 covers 14 residues.

V and J are TRBV5-1 and TRBJ1-6; D gene unclear. CDR3 length: 14 amino acids. Deletions cut 1 base from V and 10 bases from J, with 12 bases between. The germline V gene has CDR1 SGHRS and CDR2 YFSETQ. The CDR3 DNA is TGCGCCAGCAGCTTGAGGATGTACCCATCACCCCTCCACTTT. Its protein is CASSLRMYPSPLHF.